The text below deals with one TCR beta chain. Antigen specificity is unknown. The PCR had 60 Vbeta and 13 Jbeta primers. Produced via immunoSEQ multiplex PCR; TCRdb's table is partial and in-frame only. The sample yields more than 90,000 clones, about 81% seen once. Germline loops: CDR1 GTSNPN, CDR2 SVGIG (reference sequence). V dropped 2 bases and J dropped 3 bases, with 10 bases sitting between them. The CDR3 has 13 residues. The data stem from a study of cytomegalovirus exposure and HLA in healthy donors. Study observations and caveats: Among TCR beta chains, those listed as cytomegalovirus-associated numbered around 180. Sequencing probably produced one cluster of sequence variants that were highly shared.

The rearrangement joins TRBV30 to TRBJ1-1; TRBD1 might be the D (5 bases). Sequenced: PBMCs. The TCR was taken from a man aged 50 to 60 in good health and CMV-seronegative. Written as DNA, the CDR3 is TGTGCCTGGAGTTCCGGGGGACACACTGAAGCTTTCTTT. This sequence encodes CAWSSGGHTEAFF.